The 13 T cell receptor beta chains in this list originate from one sample, sequenced in a study of T cells in Graves' hyperthyroidism and ophthalmopathy. The CDR3 regions of TCR beta were amplified from RNA transcripts. Researchers ran a first-round RT-PCR on the TCR CDR3 using the HTBI primer set. TCRdb reprocessed the multiplex PCR reads with MiXCR, giving one entry per CDR3 protein. The table has about 300,000 distinct CDR3 sequences, around a fifth seen once. The sample comprised blood. The receptors derive from a man between 50 and 59 years old with Graves' ophthalmopathy.

This clonotype was observed many times. The V call is TRBV7-8, the J call TRBJ1-1; possibly TRBD1 for D (6 bases). CDR3 size: 15 residues. The germline V gene encodes CDR1 SGHVS and CDR2 FQNEAQ. Trimming cost V 4 bases and J 2 bases, with 14 bases left between them. The CDR3 loop is CASSSPTGLNTEAFF. Here the CDR3 DNA reads TGTGCCAGCAGCTCTCCGACAGGACTCAACACTGAAGCTTTCTTT.

This rearrangement joins TRBV20-1 to TRBJ2-3; TRBD2 might be the D (5 bases). V dropped 3 bases and J dropped 4 bases, with 11 bases sitting between them. The CDR3 is made up of 13 amino acids. Per the germline V gene, CDR1 is DFQATT and CDR2 is SNEGSKA (reference sequence). The CDR3 here is CSARPAGADTQYF. CDR3 in DNA: TGCAGTGCTAGGCCGGCCGGGGCAGATACGCAGTATTTT.

This clonotype was seen many times. The CDR3 nucleotides read TGCAGTGCTAGGGGCGGGAGGGCCGCAGATACGCAGTATTTT. Translation gives CSARGGRAADTQYF. The gene calls are TRBV20-1 and TRBJ2-3; TRBD2 matches at 9 bases. The CDR3 sequence is 14 residues long. Germline CDR1 is DFQATT and CDR2 is SNEGSKA (reference sequence). The J segment lost 4 bases and the V segment lost 3 bases, leaving 5 bases of the junction unmatched.

This clonotype was detected many times. The rearrangement uses TRBV20-1 and TRBJ1-1, with 7 bases identical to TRBD1. Germline CDR1 and CDR2: DFQATT and SNEGSKA (reference sequence). The CDR3 covers 14 residues. With V trimmed by 5 bases and J by 1 base, 7 bases remained unmatched. The CDR3 DNA reads as TGCAGTGCTCCAAGGGGGCCCAAGAACACTGAAGCTTTCTTT. Protein product: CSAPRGPKNTEAFF.

The chain recombines TRBV29-1 with TRBJ2-2; 7 bases align to TRBD1. Germline CDR1 and CDR2: SQVTM and ANQGSEA. The CDR3 loop spans 14 amino acids. After removal of 7 bases from V and 2 bases from J, the junction contained 7 bases not matched to a gene. CDR3 in DNA: TGCAGCGCCACAGGGGCGGTAAACACCGGGGAGCTGTTTTTT. It codes for CSATGAVNTGELFF.

This clonotype was seen at least ten times. The CDR3 is CASSSGTNEQFF. As DNA, the CDR3 is TGTGCCAGCAGCTCCGGCACGAATGAGCAGTTCTTC. The genes are TRBV5-5 and TRBJ2-1, with D unclear. Germline CDR1 SGHKS, CDR2 YYEKEE (reference sequence). This CDR3 contains 12 residues. V was pared by 3 bases and J by 7 bases, with 8 bases between.

This clonotype came up a few times. The chain has TRBV15 and TRBJ2-1; 7 bases fit TRBD2. Germline CDR1 and CDR2: LNHNV and YYDKDF (reference sequence). The CDR3 is 15 residues long. The ends lost 0 bases at V and 9 bases at J; junction bases unmatched: 8. In nucleotides, the CDR3 is TGTGCCACCAGCAGAGATTTGGTGGGAGGGGTTGAGCAGTTCTTC. This codes for CATSRDLVGGVEQFF. The entire variable domain, with the rest obtained from reference TRBV15 and TRBJ2-1, is as follows: DAMVIQNPRYQVTQFGKPVTLSCSQTLNHNVMYWYQQKSSQAPKLLFHYYDKDFNNEADTPDNFQSRRPNTSFCFLDIRSPGLGDTAMYLCATSRDLVGGVEQFFGPGTRLTVL.

Details on this clonotype: One end of the junction fails to match germline, which may point to a read error. V gene TRBV29-1 combines with J gene TRBJ2-1; perhaps TRBD1 as D (6 bases). Germline V gene lookup returns CDR1 SQVTM and CDR2 ANQGSEA. The CDR3 sequence is 13 residues long. CDR3: CSVEAQGDNEQLF. For the CDR3, the DNA is TGCAGCGTTGAAGCGCAAGGGGACAATGAGCAGCTCTTC.

This clonotype was seen a handful of times. The rearrangement links TRBV6-5 to TRBJ2-7; D is undetermined. Germline CDR1 MNHEY, CDR2 SVGAGI. V was clipped by 2 bases and J by 0 bases, with 11 bases between them. The length of the CDR3 is 15 residues. Here the CDR3 reads CASSYQRVTSYEQYF. The CDR3 bases are TGTGCCAGCAGTTACCAGCGCGTGACCTCCTACGAGCAGTACTTC.

This chain links TRBV19 with TRBJ2-1; TRBD1 agrees at 10 bases. V lost 7 bases, J lost 6 bases, and 6 bases stayed unmatched. This CDR3 has 14 amino acids. Germline CDR1 reads LNHDA; CDR2 reads SQIVND (reference sequence). CDR3 sequence (DNA): TGTGCCAGTACCTGGACAGGGGGTTCCAATGAGCAGTTCTTC. This codes for CASTWTGGSNEQFF.

The chain combines TRBV12-3 or TRBV12-4 with TRBJ1-1; D unclear. The CDR3 has 14 amino acids. Between the trimmed V and J ends, which lost 9 bases and 5 bases, there was a span of 19 bases. This chain's CDR3 is CASRAPSRRTEAFF. DNA of the CDR3: TGTGCCAGTCGGGCCCCAAGTAGGAGGACTGAAGCTTTCTTT.

This clonotype was seen ten or more times. CDR3 nucleotide sequence: TGCAGTGCTAGCCTCAGGGGTAATGAAAAACTGTTTTTT. Translation gives CSASLRGNEKLFF. The V gene is TRBV20-1, the J gene TRBJ1-4; D might be TRBD1 (6 bases). V gave up 3 bases and J gave up 4 bases, with 9 bases separating them. The V gene's germline CDR1 is DFQATT and CDR2 SNEGSKA (reference sequence). This CDR3 region has 13 residues.

In this sample, this clonotype turned up many times. This chain connects TRBV28 to TRBJ1-5, with D perhaps TRBD1 (6 bases). CDR1 MDHEN and CDR2 SYDVKM come from the germline V gene. The CDR3 extends over 13 amino acids. The ends were cut back, 6 bases at V and 7 bases at J, with 13 bases in the middle. CDR3 in DNA: TGTGCCAGCAGCGACAGGCCCCGCCAGCCCCAGCATTTT. This encodes CASSDRPRQPQHF.